This T cell receptor (beta chain) emerged from a study of T cell responses to AZD1222 COVID-19 vaccine. This clone came up once. Its matching antigen is unknown. The V gene's germline CDR1 is SQVTM and CDR2 ANQGSEA. This CDR3 is 12 amino acids long. J lost 9 bases, V lost 7 bases, and 3 bases had no gene match. Study results and caveats: All repertoire sampling was performed exclusively after the peak T cell response.

Method: immunoSEQ multiplex PCR; TCRdb's copy keeps in-frame clones and lacks some. The repertoire consists of about 140,000 clones, with 75% to 90% occurring once and the leading ten covering approximately 4.5%. V and J are TRBV29-1 and TRBJ2-1; TRBD2 matches 13 bases. The sequence derives from an adult in good health. The sample in question was peripheral blood, obtained on day 0 of AZD1222 vaccination. CDR3 nucleotides: TGCAGCGCAGGACTAGCGGGAGCTGAGCAGTTCTTC. Translated: CSAGLAGAEQFF.